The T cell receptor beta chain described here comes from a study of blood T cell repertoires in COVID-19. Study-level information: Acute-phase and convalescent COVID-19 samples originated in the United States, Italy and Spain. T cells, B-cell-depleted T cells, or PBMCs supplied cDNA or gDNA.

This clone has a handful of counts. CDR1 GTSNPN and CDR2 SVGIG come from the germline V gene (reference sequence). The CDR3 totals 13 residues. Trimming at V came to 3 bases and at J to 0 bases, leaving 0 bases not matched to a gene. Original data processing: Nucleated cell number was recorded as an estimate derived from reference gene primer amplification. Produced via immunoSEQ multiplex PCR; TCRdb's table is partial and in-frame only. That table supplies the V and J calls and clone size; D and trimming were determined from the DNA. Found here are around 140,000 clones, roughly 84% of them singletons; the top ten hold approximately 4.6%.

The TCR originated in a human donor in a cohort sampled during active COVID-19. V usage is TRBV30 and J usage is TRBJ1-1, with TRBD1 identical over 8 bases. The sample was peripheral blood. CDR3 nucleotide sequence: TGTGCCTGGAGGGGACAGGTGAACACTGAAGCTTTCTTT. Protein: CAWRGQVNTEAFF.